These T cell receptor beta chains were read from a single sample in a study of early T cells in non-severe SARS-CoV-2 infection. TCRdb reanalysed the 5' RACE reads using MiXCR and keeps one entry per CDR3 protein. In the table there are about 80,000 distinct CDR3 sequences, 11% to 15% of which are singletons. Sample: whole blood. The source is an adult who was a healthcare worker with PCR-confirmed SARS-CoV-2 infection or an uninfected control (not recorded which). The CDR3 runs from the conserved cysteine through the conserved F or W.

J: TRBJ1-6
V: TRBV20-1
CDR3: CSASHSDWDSPLHF

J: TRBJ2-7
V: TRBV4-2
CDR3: CASSQDLSGGGKSYEQYF

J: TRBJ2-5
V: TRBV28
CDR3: CASRPHLTGVRAETQYF

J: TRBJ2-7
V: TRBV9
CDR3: CASSVDSTFRASYEQYF

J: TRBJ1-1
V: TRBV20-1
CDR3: CSARDRGLGTEAFF

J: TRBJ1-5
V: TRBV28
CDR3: CASSLAVGRGQPQHF

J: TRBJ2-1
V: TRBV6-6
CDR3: CASSYSIAEVQFF

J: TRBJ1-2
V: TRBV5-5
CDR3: CASSPPRFNYGYTF

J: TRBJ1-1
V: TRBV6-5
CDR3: CASSRDRGPMNTEAFF

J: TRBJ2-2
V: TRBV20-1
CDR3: CSARPVPTNTGELFF

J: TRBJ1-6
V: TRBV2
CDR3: CASSNSGVDNSPLHF

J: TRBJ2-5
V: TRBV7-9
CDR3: CASSLVMGETQYF

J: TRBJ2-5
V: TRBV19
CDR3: CASSIPGGETQYF